The 11 T cell receptor beta chains listed next were all sequenced from one sample in a study of cytotoxic CD8 clonotypes in ibrutinib-treated CLL. Some clones are missing from TCRdb's copy, which holds only in-frame ones; the method was immunoSEQ multiplex PCR. This table has tens of thousands of clones, 71% appearing once. The specimen comprised PBMCs, sampled after 12 months of ibrutinib treatment. The receptors shown here come from a human donor with chronic lymphocytic leukemia.

The genes are TRBV6-5 and TRBJ2-1; D might be TRBD1 or TRBD2, each matching 6 bases. This CDR3 has 15 residues. Germline V CDR1 and CDR2: MNHEY, SVGAGI. Trimming shortened V by 10 bases and J by 7 bases, and 23 bases separated the two germline ends. CDR3 sequence reads: CATEGLGGPGNEQFF. DNA for the CDR3: TGTGCCACCGAAGGGTTAGGGGGGCCGGGTAATGAGCAGTTCTTC.

The chain couples TRBV7-9 to TRBJ2-3, with a possible D match to TRBD1 (6 bases). The germline V and J ends were trimmed by 5 bases and 2 bases, with 14 bases remaining between them. The CDR3 extends over 15 amino acids. Germline loops: CDR1 SEHNR, CDR2 FQNEAQ (reference sequence). CDR3 sequence reads: CASSLTTGLTDTQYF. The CDR3 DNA follows: TGTGCCAGCAGCCTGACGACAGGTCTCACAGATACGCAGTATTTT.

This clone was seen once. The chain combines TRBV28 with TRBJ2-2; D not resolved. The germline V gene has CDR1 MDHEN and CDR2 SYDVKM. V was cut by 10 bases and J by 4 bases, with 10 bases left in between. The length of the CDR3 is 12 residues. CDR3 residues: CAITTSTGELFF. In DNA, the CDR3 is TGTGCCATTACGACCTCCACCGGGGAGCTGTTTTTT.

This rearrangement joins TRBV29-1 to TRBJ1-4, with 9 bases fitting TRBD1. V shed 6 bases, J shed 6 bases, and the junction held 2 bases outside the gene matches. In germline, CDR1 is SQVTM, CDR2 ANQGSEA. The CDR3 sequence is 12 residues long. The CDR3 region is CSVRQGDEKLFF. CDR3 coding DNA: TGCAGCGTGAGACAGGGGGATGAAAAACTGTTTTTT.

The rearrangement links TRBV30 to TRBJ2-7; D is unclear. The CDR3 loop spans 14 amino acids. Trimming took off 3 bases at V and 2 bases at J, with 14 bases between the two ends. Looked up from germline, CDR1 is GTSNPN and CDR2 is SVGIG (reference sequence). CDR3 sequence reads: CAWSPRWSTYEQYF. DNA of the CDR3: TGTGCCTGGAGCCCCCGCTGGAGTACCTACGAGCAGTACTTC.

This rearrangement joins TRBV18 to TRBJ2-3, with TRBD2 matching over 12 bases. Germline V gene lookup returns CDR1 KGHSH and CDR2 LQKENI. J was trimmed by 5 bases and V by 4 bases; bases with no gene match: 4. The CDR3 has 15 amino acids. CDR3 amino acids: CASSQTSGGGDTQYF. As DNA, the CDR3 is TGTGCCAGCTCACAGACTAGCGGGGGCGGAGATACGCAGTATTTT.

The chain has TRBV29-1 and TRBJ2-7; the match to TRBD2 covers 8 bases. The CDR3 runs to 14 residues. Germline V gives CDR1 SQVTM, CDR2 ANQGSEA. The junction had 14 bases not matched to a gene; V was cut back by 7 bases and J by 6 bases. DNA for the CDR3: TGCAGCGCAGGCTTTGGTAGCGGGACGGGCGAGCAGTACTTC. Its translation: CSAGFGSGTGEQYF.

The chain uses TRBV25-1 and TRBJ2-7; unclear D gene. The germline V and J ends were trimmed by 4 bases and 5 bases, with 6 bases remaining between them. Germline V lookup: CDR1 MGHDK, CDR2 SYGVNS. The CDR3 contains 11 residues. DNA for the CDR3: TGTGCCAGCAGTGGGGGAAACGAGCAGTACTTC. The encoded protein is CASSGGNEQYF.

The gene calls are TRBV4-3 and TRBJ2-1; 9 nucleotides agree with TRBD1. Germline V gene data show CDR1 as LGHNA and CDR2 as YSLEER. The CDR3 runs to 14 residues. V was clipped by 2 bases and J by 6 bases; unmatched bases: 2. The CDR3, as DNA: TGCGCCAGCAGCCAACTGACAGGGGGCAATGAGCAGTTCTTC. Protein sequence: CASSQLTGGNEQFF.

This clone was counted a few times. V is TRBV5-4 and J is TRBJ2-2, with 10 positions matching TRBD2. Per germline, CDR1 SGHNT and CDR2 YYREEE (reference sequence). The V segment lost 4 bases and the J segment 3 bases; nucleotides outside the gene matches: 6. The CDR3 runs 16 residues. CDR3 nucleotides: TGTGCCAGCAGCGAGCGGACTAGCGGTCACACCGGGGAGCTGTTTTTT. Residues: CASSERTSGHTGELFF.

This chain uses TRBV5-4 with TRBJ2-5; D is possibly TRBD1 or TRBD2 (5 bases each). CDR3 length: 14 residues. Germline CDR1 and CDR2: SGHNT and YYREEE (reference sequence). V shed 3 bases and J shed 2 bases, with 11 bases lying between them. CDR3 sequence (DNA): TGTGCCAGCAGCTGGGGCCAGCGGCAAGAGACCCAGTACTTC. It yields the protein CASSWGQRQETQYF. Full variable domain (outside the CDR3, taken from reference TRBV5-4 and TRBJ2-5): ETGVTQSPTHLIKTRGQQVTLRCSSQSGHNTVSWYQQALGQGPQFIFQYYREEENGRGNFPPRFSGLQFPNYSSELNVNALELDDSALYLCASSWGQRQETQYFGPGTRLLVL.